This T cell receptor beta chain was recorded in a study of cytomegalovirus exposure and HLA in healthy donors. Healthy individuals who donated bone marrow served as the donors. J lost 6 bases, V lost 2 bases, and 8 bases had no gene match. The germline V gene has CDR1 SGHAT and CDR2 FQNNGV. The length of the CDR3 is 15 residues. With 60 Vbeta and 13 Jbeta primers, the PCR was carried out. The data were produced by immunoSEQ multiplex PCR, yet TCRdb's version contains in-frame clones alone and is incomplete. The table has more than 80,000 clones, about four fifths seen once. This clonotype originated in a woman in her 70s in good health and CMV-seropositive. This chain uses TRBV11-2 with TRBJ2-7; 9 bases are shared with TRBD1. Sequenced input: PBMCs. The CDR3 DNA is TGTGCCAGCAGCTTAAGGGACAGGGCAACCCCCGAGCAGTACTTC. Protein sequence: CASSLRDRATPEQYF.